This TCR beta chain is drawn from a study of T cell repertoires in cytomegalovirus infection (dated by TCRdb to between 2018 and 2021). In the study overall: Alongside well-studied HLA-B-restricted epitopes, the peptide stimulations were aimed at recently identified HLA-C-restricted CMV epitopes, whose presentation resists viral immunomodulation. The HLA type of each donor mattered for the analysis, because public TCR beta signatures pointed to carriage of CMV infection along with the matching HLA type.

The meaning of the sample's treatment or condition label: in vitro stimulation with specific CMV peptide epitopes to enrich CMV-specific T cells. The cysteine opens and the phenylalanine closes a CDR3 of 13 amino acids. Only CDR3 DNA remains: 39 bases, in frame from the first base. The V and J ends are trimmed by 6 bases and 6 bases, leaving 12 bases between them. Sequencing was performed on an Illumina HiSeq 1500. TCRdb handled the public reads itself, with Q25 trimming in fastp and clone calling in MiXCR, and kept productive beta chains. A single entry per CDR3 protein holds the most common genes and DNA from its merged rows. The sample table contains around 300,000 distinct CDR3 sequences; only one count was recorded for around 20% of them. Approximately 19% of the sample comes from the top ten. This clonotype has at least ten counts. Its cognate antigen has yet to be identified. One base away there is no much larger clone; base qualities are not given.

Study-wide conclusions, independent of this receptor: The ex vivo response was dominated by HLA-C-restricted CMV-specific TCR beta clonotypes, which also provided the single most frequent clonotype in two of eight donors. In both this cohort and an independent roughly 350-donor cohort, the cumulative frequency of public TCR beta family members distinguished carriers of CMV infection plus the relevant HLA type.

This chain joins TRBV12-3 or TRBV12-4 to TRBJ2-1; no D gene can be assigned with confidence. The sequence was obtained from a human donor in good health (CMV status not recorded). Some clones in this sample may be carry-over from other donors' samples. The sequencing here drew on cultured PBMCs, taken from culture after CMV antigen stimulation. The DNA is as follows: TGTGCCAGCAGCGAAACCCGAGGCAATGAGCAGTTCTTC. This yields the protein CASSETRGNEQFF.